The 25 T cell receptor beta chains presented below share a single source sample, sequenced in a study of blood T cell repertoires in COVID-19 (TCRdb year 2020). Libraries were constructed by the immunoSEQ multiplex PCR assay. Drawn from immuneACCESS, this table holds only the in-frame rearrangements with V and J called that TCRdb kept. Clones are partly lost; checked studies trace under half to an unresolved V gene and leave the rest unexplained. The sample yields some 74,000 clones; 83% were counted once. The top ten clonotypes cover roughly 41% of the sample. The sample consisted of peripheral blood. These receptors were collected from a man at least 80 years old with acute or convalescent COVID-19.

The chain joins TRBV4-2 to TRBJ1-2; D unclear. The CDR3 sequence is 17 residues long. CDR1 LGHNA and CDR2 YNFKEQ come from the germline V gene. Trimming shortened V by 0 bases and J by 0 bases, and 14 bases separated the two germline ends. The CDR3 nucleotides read TGTGCCAGCAGCCAAGAGCTCATTGGAGGGTCTAACTATGGCTACACCTTC. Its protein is CASSQELIGGSNYGYTF.

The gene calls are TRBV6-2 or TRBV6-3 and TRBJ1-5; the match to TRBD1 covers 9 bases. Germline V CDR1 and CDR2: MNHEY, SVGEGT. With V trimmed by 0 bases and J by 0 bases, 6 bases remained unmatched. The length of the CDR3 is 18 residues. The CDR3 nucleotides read TGTGCCAGCAGTTACTCTGGACAGGGGCAATATAGCAATCAGCCCCAGCATTTT. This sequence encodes CASSYSGQGQYSNQPQHF.

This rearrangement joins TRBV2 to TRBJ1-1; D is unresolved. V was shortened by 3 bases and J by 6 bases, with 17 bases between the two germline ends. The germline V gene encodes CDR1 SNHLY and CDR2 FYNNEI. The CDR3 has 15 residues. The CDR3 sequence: CASSDPTKSPPEAFF. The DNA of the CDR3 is TGTGCCAGCAGTGATCCGACAAAAAGTCCCCCTGAAGCTTTCTTT. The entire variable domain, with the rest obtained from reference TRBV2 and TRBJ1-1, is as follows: EPEVTQTPSHQVTQMGQEVILRCVPISNHLYFYWYRQILGQKVEFLVSFYNNEISEKSEIFDDQFSVERPDGSNFTLKIRSTKLEDSAMYFCASSDPTKSPPEAFFGQGTRLTVV.

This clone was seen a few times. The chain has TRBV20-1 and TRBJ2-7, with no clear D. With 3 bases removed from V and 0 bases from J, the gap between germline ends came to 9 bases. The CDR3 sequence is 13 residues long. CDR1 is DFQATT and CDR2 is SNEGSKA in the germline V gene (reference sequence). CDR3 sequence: CSASPVPSYEQYF. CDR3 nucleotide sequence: TGCAGTGCTAGTCCAGTCCCCTCCTACGAGCAGTACTTC.

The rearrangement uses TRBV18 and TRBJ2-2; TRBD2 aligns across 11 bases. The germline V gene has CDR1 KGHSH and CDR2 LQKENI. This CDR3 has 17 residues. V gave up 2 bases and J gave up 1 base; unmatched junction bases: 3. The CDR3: CASSPDGLAGNTGELFF. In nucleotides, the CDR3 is TGTGCCAGCTCACCAGACGGACTAGCGGGGAACACCGGGGAGCTGTTTTTT.

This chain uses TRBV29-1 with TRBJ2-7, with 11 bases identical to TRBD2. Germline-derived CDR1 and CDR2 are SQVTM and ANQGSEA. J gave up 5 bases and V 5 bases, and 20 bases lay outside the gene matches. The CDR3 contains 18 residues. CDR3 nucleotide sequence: TGCAGCGTTAAGGGGATTAATCTAGCGGGAGGAAGGTTGGACGAGCAGTACTTC. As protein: CSVKGINLAGGRLDEQYF.

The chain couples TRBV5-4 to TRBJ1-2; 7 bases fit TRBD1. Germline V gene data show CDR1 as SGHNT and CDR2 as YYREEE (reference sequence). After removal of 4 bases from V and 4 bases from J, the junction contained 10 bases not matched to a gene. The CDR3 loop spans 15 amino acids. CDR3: CASSRPGQTSYGYTF. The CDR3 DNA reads TGTGCCAGCAGCCGACCGGGACAGACGTCCTATGGCTACACCTTC.

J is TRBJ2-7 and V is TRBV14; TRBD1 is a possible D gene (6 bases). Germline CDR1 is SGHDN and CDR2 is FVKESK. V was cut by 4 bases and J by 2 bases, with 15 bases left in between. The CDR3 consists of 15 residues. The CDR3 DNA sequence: TGTGCCAGCAGCCCTCGTTACAGGGCGACCTACGAGCAGTACTTC. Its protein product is CASSPRYRATYEQYF.

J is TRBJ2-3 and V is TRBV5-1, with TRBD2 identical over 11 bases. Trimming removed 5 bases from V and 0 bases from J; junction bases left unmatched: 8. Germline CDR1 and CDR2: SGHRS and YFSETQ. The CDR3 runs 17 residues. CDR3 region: CASRPGTSGTSTDTQYF. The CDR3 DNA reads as TGCGCCAGCAGACCCGGGACTAGCGGAACTAGCACAGATACGCAGTATTTT.

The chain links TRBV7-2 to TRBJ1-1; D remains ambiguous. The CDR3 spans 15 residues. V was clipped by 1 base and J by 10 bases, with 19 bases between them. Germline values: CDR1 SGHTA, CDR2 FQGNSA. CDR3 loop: CASSLGLGGSGGAFF. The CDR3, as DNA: TGTGCCAGCAGCTTAGGTCTAGGTGGGTCAGGAGGAGCTTTCTTT.

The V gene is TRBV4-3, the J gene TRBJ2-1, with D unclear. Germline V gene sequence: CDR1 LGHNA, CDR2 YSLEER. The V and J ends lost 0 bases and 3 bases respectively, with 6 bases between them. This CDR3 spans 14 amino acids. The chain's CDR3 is CASSQDQIYNEQFF. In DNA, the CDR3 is TGCGCCAGCAGCCAAGATCAGATCTACAATGAGCAGTTCTTC.

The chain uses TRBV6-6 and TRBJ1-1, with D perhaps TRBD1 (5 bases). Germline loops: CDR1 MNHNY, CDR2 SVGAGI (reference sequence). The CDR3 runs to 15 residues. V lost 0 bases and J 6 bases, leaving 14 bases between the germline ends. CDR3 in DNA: TGTGCCAGCAGTTACTCGAGGTCGGGGGACGCTGAAGCTTTCTTT. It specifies CASSYSRSGDAEAFF.

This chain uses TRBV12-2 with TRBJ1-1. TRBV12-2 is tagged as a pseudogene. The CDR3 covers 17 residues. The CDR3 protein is CASRRRGAEDMNTEAFF. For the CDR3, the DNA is TGTGCAAGTCGCCGGCGGGGGGCAGAAGATATGAACACTGAAGCTTTCTTT.

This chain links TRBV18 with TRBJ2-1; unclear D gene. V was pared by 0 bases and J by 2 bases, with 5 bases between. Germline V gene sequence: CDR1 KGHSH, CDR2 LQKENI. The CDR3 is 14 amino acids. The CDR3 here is CASSPPSPYNEQFF. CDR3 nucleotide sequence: TGTGCCAGCTCACCACCGAGCCCCTACAATGAGCAGTTCTTC.

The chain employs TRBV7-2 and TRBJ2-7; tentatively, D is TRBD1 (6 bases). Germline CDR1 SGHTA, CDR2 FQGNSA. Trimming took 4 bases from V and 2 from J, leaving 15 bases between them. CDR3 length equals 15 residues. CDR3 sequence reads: CASSSEGGSPYEQYF. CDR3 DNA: TGTGCCAGCAGCTCCGAAGGGGGATCCCCCTACGAGCAGTACTTC. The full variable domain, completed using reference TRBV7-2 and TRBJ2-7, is GAGVSQSPSNKVTEKGKDVELRCDPISGHTALYWYRQSLGQGLEFLIYFQGNSAPDKSGLPSDRFSAERTGGSVSTLTIQRTQQEDSAVYLCASSSEGGSPYEQYFGPGTRLTVT.

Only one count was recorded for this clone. The CDR3 coding sequence is TGTGCCAGCAGCTTGACAGGGTATCAGCCCCAGCATTTT. This codes for CASSLTGYQPQHF. V usage is TRBV7-2 and J usage is TRBJ1-5; 7 nucleotides align to TRBD1. The CDR3 totals 13 residues. Germline assignment: CDR1 SGHTA and CDR2 FQGNSA. The J segment lost 5 bases and the V segment lost 3 bases, leaving 1 base of the junction unmatched.

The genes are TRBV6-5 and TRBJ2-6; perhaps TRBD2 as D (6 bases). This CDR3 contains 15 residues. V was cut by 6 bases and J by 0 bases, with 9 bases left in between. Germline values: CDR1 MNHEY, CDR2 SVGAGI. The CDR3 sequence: CASRVGGSGANVLTF. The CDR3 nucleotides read TGTGCCAGCAGAGTCGGGGGCTCTGGGGCCAACGTCCTGACTTTC.

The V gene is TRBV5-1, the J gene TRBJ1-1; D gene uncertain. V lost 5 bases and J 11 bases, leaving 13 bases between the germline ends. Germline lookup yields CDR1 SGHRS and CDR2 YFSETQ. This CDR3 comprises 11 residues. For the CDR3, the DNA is TGCGCCAGCAGGGGAGGCTGGGAGGCTTTCTTT. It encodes CASRGGWEAFF.

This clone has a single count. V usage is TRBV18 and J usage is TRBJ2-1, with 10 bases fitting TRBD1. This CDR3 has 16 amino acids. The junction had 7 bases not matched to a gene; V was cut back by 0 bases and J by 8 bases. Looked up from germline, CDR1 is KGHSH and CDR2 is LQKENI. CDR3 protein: CASSPPTGTGDDEQFF. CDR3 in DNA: TGTGCCAGCTCACCACCAACCGGGACAGGGGACGATGAGCAGTTCTTC.

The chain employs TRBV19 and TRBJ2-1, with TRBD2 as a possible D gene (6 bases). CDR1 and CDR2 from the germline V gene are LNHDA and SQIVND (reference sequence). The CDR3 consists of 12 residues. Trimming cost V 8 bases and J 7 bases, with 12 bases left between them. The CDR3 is CASGGTKNEQFF. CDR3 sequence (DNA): TGTGCCAGTGGCGGGACCAAGAATGAGCAGTTCTTC.

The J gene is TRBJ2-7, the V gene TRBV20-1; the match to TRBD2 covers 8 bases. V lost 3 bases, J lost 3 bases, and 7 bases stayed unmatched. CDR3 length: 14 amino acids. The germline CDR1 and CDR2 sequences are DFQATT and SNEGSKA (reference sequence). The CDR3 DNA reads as TGCAGTGCTAGTCCGTCGGGACTAGACTACGAGCAGTACTTC. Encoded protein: CSASPSGLDYEQYF.

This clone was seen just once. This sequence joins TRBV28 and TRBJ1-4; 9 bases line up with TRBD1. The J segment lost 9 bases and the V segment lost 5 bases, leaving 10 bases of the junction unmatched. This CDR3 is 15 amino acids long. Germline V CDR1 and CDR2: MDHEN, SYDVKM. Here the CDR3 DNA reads TGTGCCAGCAGTGAGCCGGGACAGGGTACGAAAAAACTGTTTTTT. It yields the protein CASSEPGQGTKKLFF.

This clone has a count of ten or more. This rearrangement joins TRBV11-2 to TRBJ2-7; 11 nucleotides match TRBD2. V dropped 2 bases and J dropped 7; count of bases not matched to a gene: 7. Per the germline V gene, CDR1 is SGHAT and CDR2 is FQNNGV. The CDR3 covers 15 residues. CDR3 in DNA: TGTGCCAGCAGCTTACGGCTAGCGGGAGGAAGTGAGCAGTACTTC. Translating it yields CASSLRLAGGSEQYF.

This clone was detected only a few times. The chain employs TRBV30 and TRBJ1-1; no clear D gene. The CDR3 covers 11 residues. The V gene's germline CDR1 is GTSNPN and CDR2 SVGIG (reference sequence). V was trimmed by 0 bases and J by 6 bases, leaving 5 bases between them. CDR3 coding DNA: TGTGCCTGGAGTGTCGCAGCTGAAGCTTTCTTT. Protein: CAWSVAAEAFF.

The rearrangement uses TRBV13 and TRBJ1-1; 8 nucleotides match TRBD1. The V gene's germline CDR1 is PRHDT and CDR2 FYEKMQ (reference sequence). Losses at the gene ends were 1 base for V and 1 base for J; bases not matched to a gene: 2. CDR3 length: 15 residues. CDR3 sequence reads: CASSLADRANTEAFF. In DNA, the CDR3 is TGTGCCAGCAGCTTAGCGGACAGGGCGAACACTGAAGCTTTCTTT.